This T cell receptor beta chain derives from a study of cytomegalovirus exposure and HLA in healthy donors. CDR1 and CDR2 (germline): SNHLY, FYNNEI. Trimming took 4 bases from V and 0 from J; bases not matched to a gene: 4. The CDR3 is made up of 15 amino acids. Researchers ran the PCR with 60 Vbeta and 13 Jbeta primers. Clones were read by immunoSEQ multiplex PCR, and TCRdb kept only the in-frame ones, dropping some. The sample lists about 170,000 clones, around 82% seen once, with around 1.5% in the top ten. Concerning this clone: The antigen is not known.

Study conclusions and caveats: Analyzed later, association rates of TCRs varied across HLA loci, with DRB1 most and HLA-C fewest.

Sample: PBMCs. The chain combines TRBV2 with TRBJ2-5, with 8 nucleotides matching TRBD2. This clonotype was obtained from a male donor in good health and CMV-seronegative. CDR3 in DNA: TGTGCCAGCAGTGGCCAGCGGGGGTACCAAGAGACCCAGTACTTC. It translates to CASSGQRGYQETQYF.